Listed here are 15 T cell receptor beta chains from one sample, sequenced in a study of blood T cell repertoires in COVID-19. Assay used: immunoSEQ multiplex PCR; TCRdb lists only in-frame clones, some missing. The sample has about half a million clones; about 91% are singletons. The sample was peripheral blood. These receptors were obtained from a man younger than 30 with COVID-19, enrolled during active disease.

The rearrangement links TRBV3-1 (or the pseudogene TRBV3-2) to TRBJ2-1, with 9 bases lining up with TRBD2. The CDR3 is 16 residues long. Germline CDR1 is LGHDT and CDR2 is YNNKEL (reference sequence). V shed 4 bases, J shed 4 bases, and the junction held 8 bases outside the gene matches. In nucleotides, the CDR3 is TGTGCCAGCAGCCCCCTGACTAGCGGAGAATACAATGAGCAGTTCTTC. Its translation: CASSPLTSGEYNEQFF.

The J gene is TRBJ2-3, the V gene TRBV24-1; tentative D call: TRBD1 (8 bases). The CDR3 runs to 16 residues. CDR1 KGHDR and CDR2 SFDVKD come from the germline V gene. V was cut by 4 bases and J by 4 bases, with 17 bases left in between. The CDR3 nucleotides are TGTGCCACCAGTGACCCCGGACAGGGAGGGGCAGATACGCAGTATTTT. The encoded protein is CATSDPGQGGADTQYF.

The chain employs TRBV4-1 and TRBJ1-5, with a possible D match to TRBD1 (6 bases). The germline CDR1 and CDR2 sequences are MGHRA and YSYEKL. V gave up 2 bases and J gave up 0 bases, with 8 bases separating them. The CDR3 totals 15 residues. CDR3 amino acids: CASSQPGASNQPQHF. In DNA, the CDR3 is TGCGCCAGCAGCCAACCAGGGGCTAGCAATCAGCCCCAGCATTTT.

The V gene is TRBV25-1, the J gene TRBJ1-1; D ambiguous. In germline, CDR1 is MGHDK, CDR2 SYGVNS. Trimming removed 5 bases at V and 6 bases at J, with 10 bases between. The length of the CDR3 is 12 residues. CDR3 sequence: CASSSQSPEAFF. CDR3 DNA: TGTGCCAGCAGTTCACAGTCCCCTGAAGCTTTCTTT.

The chain joins TRBV3-1 (or the pseudogene TRBV3-2) to TRBJ2-3, with D perhaps matching TRBD1 (5 bases). CDR1 is LGHDT, CDR2 YNNKEL, per germline (reference sequence). This CDR3 has 14 residues. V lost 4 bases to trimming and J lost 1 base, with 9 bases between them. The CDR3 region has the DNA TGTGCCAGCAGCCTTGAAGGGGGCACAGATACGCAGTATTTT. Its protein is CASSLEGGTDTQYF.

This chain uses TRBV27 with TRBJ2-1, with D possibly TRBD2 on 7 matching bases. Trimming shortened V by 5 bases and J by 2 bases, and 19 bases separated the two germline ends. The CDR3 loop spans 17 amino acids. CDR1 is MNHEY and CDR2 is SMNVEV in the germline V gene (reference sequence). CDR3 loop: CASSLSDGGGPYNEQFF. For the CDR3, the DNA is TGTGCCAGCAGTCTCAGCGATGGGGGGGGGCCCTACAATGAGCAGTTCTTC.

CDR3 protein: CASILGNTDTQYF. In DNA, the CDR3 is TGTGCCAGCATACTAGGCAATACAGATACGCAGTATTTT. The V and J genes are TRBV6-5 and TRBJ2-3; D possibly corresponds to TRBD2 (5 bases). The CDR3 has 13 amino acids. Germline V CDR1 and CDR2: MNHEY, SVGAGI. Trimming cost V 7 bases and J 3 bases, with 11 bases left between them.

The V gene is TRBV11-1, the J gene TRBJ2-1; 8 bases line up with TRBD2. The CDR3 is made up of 15 amino acids. Germline CDR1 SGHAT, CDR2 FQDESV (reference sequence). The junction had 9 bases not matched to a gene; V was cut back by 5 bases and J by 6 bases. The CDR3 region has the DNA TGTGCCAGCAGCCCAGCGGGAGTTTCAACCAATGAGCAGTTCTTC. This sequence encodes CASSPAGVSTNEQFF.

The chain employs TRBV4-1 and TRBJ2-1; 7 bases map to TRBD1. V lost 0 bases, J lost 2 bases, and 1 base stayed unmatched. CDR1 and CDR2 (germline): MGHRA, YSYEKL. The CDR3 is 15 residues long. The DNA for the CDR3 is TGCGCCAGCAGCCAAGAGGGACAGACCTACAATGAGCAGTTCTTC. Amino acid sequence: CASSQEGQTYNEQFF.

The J gene is TRBJ2-7, the V gene TRBV6-1; D is unclear. Germline V gives CDR1 MNHNS, CDR2 SASEGT. This CDR3 contains 14 residues. V shed 1 base and J shed 7 bases, with 14 bases lying between them. The CDR3 nucleotides read TGTGCCAGCAGTGAAGATAAGGCGGCGAGGGAGCAGTACTTC. Translated: CASSEDKAAREQYF.

The chain uses TRBV5-1 and TRBJ2-5, with TRBD2 matching 12 bases. From germline, CDR1 is SGHRS and CDR2 YFSETQ. The CDR3 extends over 17 amino acids. V was pared by 1 base and J by 5 bases, with 9 bases of the junction left unmatched. The CDR3 sequence: CASSLWSSGGAGETQYF. CDR3 nucleotides: TGCGCCAGCAGCTTGTGGTCTAGCGGGGGGGCTGGTGAGACCCAGTACTTC.

This chain uses TRBV7-9 with TRBJ2-1; D perhaps matches TRBD1 (6 bases). CDR1 is SEHNR and CDR2 is FQNEAQ in the germline V gene (reference sequence). The CDR3 loop spans 16 amino acids. The V gene lost 5 bases and the J gene lost 1 base, with 15 bases spanning the gap. The CDR3 sequence: CASSINRAPSYNEQFF. The CDR3 coding sequence is TGTGCCAGCAGCATAAACAGGGCCCCTTCCTACAATGAGCAGTTCTTC. The full variable domain, in which reference TRBV7-9 and TRBJ2-1 provide the parts outside the CDR3, is DTGVSQNPRHKITKRGQNVTFRCDPISEHNRLYWYRQTLGQGPEFLTYFQNEAQLEKSRLLSDRFSAERPKGSFSTLEIQRTEQGDSAMYLCASSINRAPSYNEQFFGPGTRLTVL.

In this sample, this clone turned up once. The chain recombines TRBV5-6 with TRBJ1-2; 8 positions agree with TRBD1. After removal of 4 bases from V and 0 bases from J, the junction contained 11 bases not matched to a gene. Per the germline V gene, CDR1 is SGHDT and CDR2 is YYEEEE. This CDR3 is built from 17 residues. The CDR3 coding sequence is TGTGCCAGCAGCGAAGGGACAGGCGGAATCACTAACTATGGCTACACCTTC. Encoded protein: CASSEGTGGITNYGYTF.

This clone was seen once. The chain combines TRBV28 with TRBJ1-6, with D unresolved. Trimming removed 6 bases from V and 5 bases from J, with 11 bases in between. Germline CDR1 and CDR2: MDHEN and SYDVKM. The CDR3 runs 14 residues. The CDR3 is CASRHRRNNSPLHF. The DNA for the CDR3 is TGTGCCAGCAGGCATCGCAGGAATAATTCACCCCTCCACTTT.

V usage is TRBV3-1 (or the pseudogene TRBV3-2) and J usage is TRBJ2-7; maybe TRBD2 (6 bases). The CDR3 loop spans 16 amino acids. Germline CDR1 reads LGHDT; CDR2 reads YNNKEL (reference sequence). The V end was cut by 5 bases, the J end by 9 bases, with 26 bases between. The CDR3 protein is CASSYQNWGLEGGQYF. The CDR3 DNA is TGTGCCAGCAGCTACCAAAACTGGGGACTCGAGGGAGGGCAGTACTTC.